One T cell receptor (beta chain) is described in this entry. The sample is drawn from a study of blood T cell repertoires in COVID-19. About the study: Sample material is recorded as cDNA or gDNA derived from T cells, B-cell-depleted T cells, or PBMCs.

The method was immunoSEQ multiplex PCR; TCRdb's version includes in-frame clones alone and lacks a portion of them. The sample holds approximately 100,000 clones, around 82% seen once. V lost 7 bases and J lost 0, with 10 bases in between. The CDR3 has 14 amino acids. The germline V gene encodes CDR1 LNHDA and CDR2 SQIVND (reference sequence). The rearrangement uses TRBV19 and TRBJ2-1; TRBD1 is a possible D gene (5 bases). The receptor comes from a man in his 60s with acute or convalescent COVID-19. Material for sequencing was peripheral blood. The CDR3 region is CASNDDSSYNEQFF. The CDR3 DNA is TGTGCCAGTAACGACGACAGCTCCTACAATGAGCAGTTCTTC.